Listed below are T cell receptor beta chains from one sample, sequenced in a study of blood T cell repertoires in COVID-19. Some clones are missing from TCRdb's copy, which holds only in-frame ones; the method was immunoSEQ multiplex PCR. Of under 500,000 clones in the sample, about 89% were seen once. Sequencing input: peripheral blood. Source of these receptors: a woman younger than 45 with acute or convalescent COVID-19. The CDR3 runs from the conserved cysteine through the conserved F or W. A D gene is named only where the DNA matches it firmly. Some rows mark clone size as missing; the rest say once, few, many or name a class of expanded clone.

V	J	size	D	DNA	CDR3
TRBV30	TRBJ1-1	.	.	TGTGCCTGGAGTGAAACAGGTACCACTGAAGCTTTCTTT	CAWSETGTTEAFF
TRBV7-9	TRBJ1-5	.	.	TGTGCCAGCAGCTGTCCCCCCAAGGGGGTAGGCAATCAGCCCCAGCATTTT	CASSCPPKGVGNQPQHF
TRBV6-5	TRBJ2-7	.	.	TGTGCCAGCAGCCGCCAGCTGGGAGGAGAGCAGTACTTC	CASSRQLGGEQYF
TRBV7-2	TRBJ2-1	.	TRBD1	TGTGCCAGCAGCCCCCCTCGACAGGGCTATAGCCGGCAGGGGCAGTTCTTC	CASSPPRQGYSRQGQFF
TRBV7-8	TRBJ1-5	.	.	TGTGCCAGCAGTCCCCATTCGAGGGCTCAGCCCCAGCATTTT	CASSPHSRAQPQHF
TRBV6-5	TRBJ2-1	.	TRBD1	TGTGCCAGCAGCTCGGGGACAGGCCTTTACAATGAGCAGTTCTTC	CASSSGTGLYNEQFF
TRBV7-9	TRBJ2-7	.	.	TGTGCCAGCAGCTTAGAGGCTACACTAGACGAGCAGTACTTC	CASSLEATLDEQYF
TRBV2	TRBJ1-5	.	TRBD1	TGTGCCAGCAGTCTTCTCCCACAGGGGGCGCGAAGCAATCAGCCCCAGCATTTT	CASSLLPQGARSNQPQHF
TRBV13	TRBJ2-7	once	TRBD1	TGTGCCAGCAGCGGGGGACAGGGAGACGACGAGCAGTACTTC	CASSGGQGDDEQYF
TRBV12-3/TRBV12-4	TRBJ2-3	.	.	TGTGCCAGCAGTCCCGACCCCAGGGCGCAGTATTTT	CASSPDPRAQYF
TRBV10-3	TRBJ2-7	.	.	TGTGCCATCAGTGATAGCGCCAGAAAGTACTTC	CAISDSARKYF
TRBV6-5	TRBJ2-4	.	.	TGTGCCAGCAGGGAGGGGAAAAACATTCAGTACTTC	CASREGKNIQYF
TRBV11-2	TRBJ1-1	.	TRBD1	TGTGCCAGCAGCTCGGGACAGGGGGCTACTGAAGCTTTCTTT	CASSSGQGATEAFF
TRBV6-5	TRBJ2-3	.	.	TGTGCCAGCAGTCAAACAGGTTCTGGGGATACGCAGTATTTT	CASSQTGSGDTQYF
TRBV19	TRBJ1-5	.	TRBD1	TGTGCCAGTAGTGTACTGGCAGGGGGCGCCCCCAATCAGCCCCAGCATTTT	CASSVLAGGAPNQPQHF
TRBV9	TRBJ2-7	.	TRBD1	TGTGCCAGCAGCGTAGGGACAGGATTAACCTACGAGCAGTACTTC	CASSVGTGLTYEQYF
TRBV6-6	TRBJ1-2	.	.	TGTGCCGGCAGTTACACACCACAGGGCCTCGATGGCTACACCTTC	CAGSYTPQGLDGYTF
TRBV5-1	TRBJ2-3	.	.	TGCGCCAGCAGCTTGGTGGGACAAAGCACAGATACGCAGTATTTT	CASSLVGQSTDTQYF
TRBV6-5	TRBJ1-1	.	TRBD1	TGTGCCAGCAGTACAGGGGCAAACACTGAAGCTTTCTTT	CASSTGANTEAFF
TRBV15	TRBJ2-1	.	.	TGTGCCACCAGCAGAGACATAGCGGCCGGCCAGTATGAGCAGTTCTTC	CATSRDIAAGQYEQFF
TRBV25-1	TRBJ1-6	once	TRBD1	TGTGCCAGCAGCGACAGGGGCCAGGGATCACCCCTCCACTTT	CASSDRGQGSPLHF
TRBV28	TRBJ2-3	.	TRBD2	TGTGCCAGCAGCCACAAAGTAGCGGGGAGCACAGATACGCAGTATTTT	CASSHKVAGSTDTQYF
TRBV5-1	TRBJ2-3	.	TRBD2	TGCGCCAGCAGCTTGGGCGGGGGTTCAGATACGCAGTATTTT	CASSLGGGSDTQYF
TRBV9	TRBJ2-3	.	.	TGTGCCAGCAGCGTATCTGGGAGGCTAGATACGCAGTATTTT	CASSVSGRLDTQYF
TRBV2	TRBJ2-3	.	.	TGTGCCCCACGCTGGTCCACTGAGGCAGATACGCAGTATTTT	CAPRWSTEADTQYF
TRBV10-1	TRBJ2-7	.	.	TGCGCCAGCAGTGAGAACTCCCTCGAGCAGTACTTC	CASSENSLEQYF
TRBV5-5	TRBJ1-6	.	.	TGTGCCAGCAGCTTGGTCCCGGGACAAGTAAATTCACCCCTCCACTTT	CASSLVPGQVNSPLHF
TRBV4-1	TRBJ2-2	.	TRBD1	TGCGCCAGCAGCCAACGGACAGGGGGGGTGAACACCGGGGAGCTGTTTTTT	CASSQRTGGVNTGELFF
TRBV6-5	TRBJ1-1	.	TRBD1	TGTGCCAGCAGTCGAACAGGGGGCACTGAAGCTTTCTTT	CASSRTGGTEAFF
TRBV20-1	TRBJ2-7	.	TRBD2	TGCAGTGCTAGTATGGAGCGGGGGGCTAGGTACGAGCAGTACTTC	CSASMERGARYEQYF
TRBV5-1	TRBJ2-7	.	TRBD1	TGCGCCAGCAGCTTGGGGGACAGGTTTTACGAGCAGTACTTC	CASSLGDRFYEQYF
TRBV6-2/TRBV6-3	TRBJ2-7	.	.	TGTGCCAGCAGTGTAGGGCTTCAAAGAGGGGAGCAGTACTTC	CASSVGLQRGEQYF
TRBV10-3	TRBJ2-2	.	.	TGTGCCATCACTGCGGAGGTAGAGACCGGGGAGCTGTTTTTT	CAITAEVETGELFF
TRBV9	TRBJ1-6	.	TRBD1	TGTGCCAGCAGCCCGGGGACAGGAACATTAGGTTCACCCCTCCACTTT	CASSPGTGTLGSPLHF
TRBV3-1/TRBV3-2	TRBJ2-4	.	.	TGTGCCAGCAGCCAAGATCGGCGGGGAGAAAACATTCAGTACTTC	CASSQDRRGENIQYF
TRBV19	TRBJ2-7	.	.	TGTGCCAATTGGGCCCTCCGCTACGAGCAGTACTTC	CANWALRYEQYF
TRBV5-4	TRBJ2-7	.	.	TGTGCCAGCAGCCCGAGTATATCCCGTCCCTACGAGCAGTACTTC	CASSPSISRPYEQYF
TRBV5-1	TRBJ1-5	.	TRBD1	TGCGCCAGCAGCTTGGCGGGACAGGAAAATCAGCCCCAGCATTTT	CASSLAGQENQPQHF
TRBV5-1	TRBJ2-2	.	TRBD1	TGCGCCAGCAGCCTACAGGGGGAGGCCGGGGAGCTGTTTTTT	CASSLQGEAGELFF
TRBV19	TRBJ1-1	.	.	TGTGCCAGTAGTATACGACCGGGGAGTATGAACACTGAAGCTTTCTTT	CASSIRPGSMNTEAFF
TRBV7-8	TRBJ2-5	.	.	TGTGCCAGCAGCCCAGACAGGGGAGGGGGGCAAGAGACCCAGTACTTC	CASSPDRGGGQETQYF
TRBV5-8	TRBJ1-2	.	TRBD1	TGTGCCAGCAGCTTGCCTGGACAGGGGATTCACTATGGCTACACCTTC	CASSLPGQGIHYGYTF
TRBV28	TRBJ1-5	once	.	TGTGCCAGCAGTTTATTGGCAGGGTATCAGCCCCAGCATTTT	CASSLLAGYQPQHF
TRBV19	TRBJ2-1	.	.	TGTGCCAGTAGTATTGTTGGGTTAGACAGGATGTCCCCCTACAATGAGCAGTTCTTC	CASSIVGLDRMSPYNEQFF
TRBV5-4	TRBJ2-1	.	.	TGTGCCAGCAGCCCAAGGGGGAGTATCGTCAATGAGCAGTTCTTC	CASSPRGSIVNEQFF